The clone carrying this T cell receptor (beta chain) was seen just once. Repertoires were generated with immunoSEQ multiplex PCR, while TCRdb's copy carries only in-frame clones and drops some. The sample yields about 380,000 clones, approximately 96% seen once. Adult donors, all healthy and HIV-negative, had no recent acute infections or vaccinations. The data stem from a study of shared clonotypes between healthy human individuals. The overall study: A donor's plate count was three for CD4 naive and three for CD4 memory; CD8 naive had two and CD8 memory one.

The clonotype comes from a man aged 25 to 40 in good health. The source material was memory CD8+ T cells sorted from blood. Indicated subset: CD45RO+ cells pooled with CCR7-negative TemRA cells.

CDR3 in amino acids: CASSLAPGRSYEQYF. For the CDR3, the DNA is TGTGCCAGCAGCTTAGCGCCGGGCCGCTCCTACGAGCAGTACTTC. The chain couples TRBV7-8 to TRBJ2-7, with unresolved D. The germline V gene has CDR1 SGHVS and CDR2 FQNEAQ. Trimming stripped 0 bases from V and 0 bases from J, with 9 bases between. This CDR3 comprises 15 residues.